These 8 T cell receptor beta chains were all obtained from the same sample, sequenced in a study of cytomegalovirus exposure and HLA in healthy donors. The data were produced by immunoSEQ multiplex PCR, yet TCRdb's version contains in-frame clones alone and is incomplete. Of about 170,000 clones listed, around 85% are singletons. Sequencing was done on a sample of PBMCs. Source of these receptors: a woman aged 30 to 39 in good health and CMV-seronegative.

The chain recombines TRBV28 with TRBJ2-7; the D is unclear. Germline V gene data show CDR1 as MDHEN and CDR2 as SYDVKM. The CDR3 spans 13 residues. V was cut by 3 bases and J by 1 base, with 7 bases left in between. CDR3 nucleotide sequence: TGTGCCAGCAGTTTTTCGAAGTCCTACGAGCAGTACTTC. Protein sequence: CASSFSKSYEQYF. The entire variable domain, with the rest obtained from reference TRBV28 and TRBJ2-7, is as follows: DVKVTQSSRYLVKRTGEKVFLECVQDMDHENMFWYRQDPGLGLRLIYFSYDVKMKEKGDIPEGYSVSREKKERFSLILESASTNQTSMYLCASSFSKSYEQYFGPGTRLTVT.

This clone was found once. V is TRBV4-3 and J is TRBJ2-3, with 8 bases matching TRBD1. CDR1 is LGHNA and CDR2 is YSLEER in the germline V gene. V lost 1 base, J lost 4 bases, and 7 bases stayed unmatched. This CDR3 comprises 16 residues. The CDR3 nucleotides are TGCGCCAGCAGCCAAGGGTTCGGACAGGGCCCAGATACGCAGTATTTT. Protein sequence: CASSQGFGQGPDTQYF.

The V call is TRBV29-1, the J call TRBJ2-7, with 13 bases that match TRBD2. Trimming cost V 6 bases and J 5 bases; bases outside gene matches: 7. CDR3 length: 14 amino acids. Germline CDR1 SQVTM, CDR2 ANQGSEA. CDR3 in amino acids: CSVTSGRAFHEQYF. CDR3 DNA sequence: TGCAGCGTCACTAGCGGGAGGGCCTTCCACGAGCAGTACTTC.

The genes are TRBV27 and TRBJ1-5; a possible D gene is TRBD1 (5 bases). Trimming took off 0 bases at V and 1 base at J, with 13 bases between the two ends. The CDR3 runs to 17 residues. Germline V gene sequence: CDR1 MNHEY, CDR2 SMNVEV (reference sequence). CDR3 loop: CASSLSSGTASNQPQHF. The CDR3 DNA reads as TGTGCCAGCAGTTTATCCTCAGGGACGGCGAGCAATCAGCCCCAGCATTTT.

The gene calls are TRBV5-1 and TRBJ2-3, with TRBD2 as a possible D gene (6 bases). This CDR3 has 16 residues. CDR1 and CDR2 (germline): SGHRS, YFSETQ. V lost 1 base and J 6 bases, leaving 18 bases between the germline ends. The CDR3 nucleotides read TGCGCCAGCAGCTTGAGACTAGGGGCGTCGGTGGATACGCAGTATTTT. Translated: CASSLRLGASVDTQYF.

The chain's CDR3 is CASSFPGTEETQYF. CDR3 bases: TGCGCCAGCAGTTTTCCCGGGACAGAAGAGACCCAGTACTTC. This chain connects TRBV5-1 to TRBJ2-5; 7 bases map to TRBD1. The CDR3 is made up of 14 amino acids. The ends lost 5 bases at V and 3 bases at J; junction bases unmatched: 7. CDR1 and CDR2 from the germline V gene are SGHRS and YFSETQ.

This clone was seen once. The J gene is TRBJ2-1, the V gene TRBV30; D ambiguous. The CDR3 extends over 12 amino acids. Trimming pared 3 bases from V and 7 bases from J, leaving 10 bases between. CDR1 GTSNPN and CDR2 SVGIG come from the germline V gene (reference sequence). CDR3 loop: CAWSLEGNEQFF. CDR3 DNA sequence: TGTGCCTGGAGCCTCGAAGGGAATGAGCAGTTCTTC.

In its sample, this clone was seen a few times. The V and J genes are TRBV4-1 and TRBJ2-2; no reliable D call. Germline-derived CDR1 and CDR2 are MGHRA and YSYEKL. CDR3 length: 14 amino acids. Between the trimmed V and J ends, which lost 5 bases and 1 base, there was a span of 8 bases. The chain's CDR3 is CASSSRENTGELFF. CDR3 sequence (DNA): TGCGCCAGCAGCTCCCGAGAGAACACCGGGGAGCTGTTTTTT.